This is a list of T cell receptor beta chains from one sample in a study of tumor-infiltrating lymphocytes in primary liver carcinoma. TCRdb reanalysed the multiplex PCR reads using MiXCR and keeps one entry per CDR3 protein. This sample yields about 120,000 distinct CDR3 sequences, of which around 70% are seen a single time; 7.5% to 10% belongs to the top ten. The source material was tumor-adjacent normal liver tissue. Receptor source: a woman aged 55 to 70 with primary liver carcinoma and hepatitis B virus infection. The CDR3 runs from the conserved cysteine through the conserved F or W. D genes are given only for firm matches. Clone size is given for some rows only: seen once, a few or many times, or a class if the clone is expanded.

v_call	j_call	clone_size	d_call	cdr3_length	cdr3_aa	cdr3_nt
TRBV10-2	TRBJ1-5	.	.	15	CASRTSEILTDTQHF	TGCGCCAGCCGGACTAGCGAGATACTCACAGATACGCAGCATTTT
TRBV12-5	TRBJ2-1	.	.	13	CGSGLDWGRKQFF	TGCGGTAGTGGTTTGGACTGGGGCCGCAAGCAGTTCTTC
TRBV28	TRBJ2-2	.	.	18	CASGSPPYRGPNTGELFF	TGTGCCAGCGGTTCCCCTCCGTATCGGGGGCCTAACACCGGGGAGCTGTTTTTT
TRBV5-4	TRBJ2-5	once	.	15	CASSPRLGGGETQYF	TGTGCCAGCAGCCCGAGACTAGGGGGGGGAGAGACCCAGTACTTC
TRBV29-1	TRBJ2-2	many	.	16	CSAKPGQAERDGELFF	TGCAGCGCGAAACCGGGACAGGCAGAGCGGGACGGGGAGCTGTTTTTT
TRBV6-2/TRBV6-3	TRBJ1-2	many	.	14	CASSSTGTNGGYTF	TGTGCCAGCAGTTCTACAGGGACCAACGGTGGCTACACCTTC
TRBV5-1	TRBJ2-1	many	TRBD2	16	CASSPRSTSGNYEQFF	TGCGCCAGCAGCCCGAGGAGTACTAGCGGGAACTATGAGCAGTTCTTC
TRBV5-4	TRBJ2-2	many	TRBD2	16	CASSLVGGRPTGELFF	TGTGCCAGCAGCTTGGTCGGCGGGAGACCCACCGGGGAGCTGTTTTTT
TRBV6-1	TRBJ2-3	many	.	16	CASSDSEVYSTDTQYF	TGTGCCAGCAGTGATAGTGAGGTATATAGCACAGATACGCAGTATTTT
TRBV29-1	TRBJ2-7	.	TRBD2	15	CSSRELGRASYEQYF	TGCAGCTCTCGTGAGTTGGGGAGGGCGTCCTACGAGCAGTACTTC
TRBV18	TRBJ1-5	.	.	15	CASSPTGIINQSQHF	TGTGCCAGCTCACCTACAGGAATAATCAATCAGTCCCAGCATTTT
TRBV5-5	TRBJ2-7	.	.	13	CAIPEGDGYEQYF	TGTGCAATCCCTGAGGGGGATGGCTACGAGCAGTACTTC
TRBV19	TRBJ1-5	.	.	14	CASSTFGERQPQHF	TGTGCCAGTAGTACGTTCGGGGAGCGTCAGCCCCAGCATTTT
TRBV11-2	TRBJ1-4	once	TRBD1	15	CACSLEGGENEKLFF	TGCGCATGCAGCTTAGAAGGGGGCGAAAATGAAAAACTGTTTTTT
TRBV29-1	TRBJ2-7	.	.	12	CSIQGEGYEQYF	TGCAGCATACAGGGAGAGGGCTACGAGCAGTACTTC
TRBV28	TRBJ1-1	many	.	12	CASRPTGREAFF	TGTGCCAGCAGACCAACAGGGAGAGAAGCTTTCTTT
TRBV28	TRBJ2-3	.	.	18	CPSSFGHIQDHSTDTQYF	TGTCCCAGCAGTTTCGGGCACATCCAGGACCATAGCACAGATACGCAGTATTTT
TRBV21-1	TRBJ2-3	.	.	18	CASSKSLGRSWCTDTQYF	TGTGCCAGCAGCAAAAGTTTGGGGCGGTCCTGGTGCACAGATACGCAGTATTTT
TRBV6-1	TRBJ1-2	.	TRBD1	14	CASSGNWTGEDYTF	TGTGCCAGCAGTGGAAACTGGACAGGGGAAGACTACACCTTC
TRBV11-2	TRBJ2-7	.	TRBD2	20	CACSLREGRTSGLSSYEQYF	TGTGCCTGCAGCTTGAGGGAGGGGAGGACTAGCGGGCTCAGCTCCTACGAGCAGTACTTC
TRBV6-1	TRBJ2-3	.	.	12	CANSPRTDTRYF	TGTGCCAACAGTCCGCGTACGGATACGCGGTATTTT
TRBV4-2	TRBJ2-1	once	.	17	CASSQVGSGSGCNEQIF	.
TRBV29-1	TRBJ2-2	.	.	23	CSLEPGGRVGLTPQNPNTGELFF	TGCAGCCTTGAACCCGGAGGCAGGGTAGGACTCACTCCTCAAAACCCGAACACCGGGGAACTGTTTTTT
TRBV2	TRBJ1-2	.	.	14	CASSSYSQEYGYTF	TGTGCCAGCAGTTCATACAGCCAGGAGTATGGCTACACCTTC
TRBV5-1	TRBJ2-3	many	.	15	CASSLAVLSTDTQYF	TGCGCCAGCAGCTTGGCGGTATTAAGCACAGATACGCAGTATTTT
TRBV20-1	TRBJ2-2	few	TRBD2	12	CSARGDTGELFF	TGCAGTGCGCGGGGGGACACCGGGGAGCTGTTTTTT
TRBV29-1	TRBJ2-1	.	TRBD2	18	CSAYGLAGGPSKDIEQFF	TGCAGTGCATATGGACTAGCGGGAGGGCCCTCCAAGGACATTGAGCAGTTCTTC
TRBV5-1	TRBJ2-3	many	TRBD2	15	CASSRLADSTDTQYF	TGCGCCAGCAGTAGACTAGCCGATAGCACAGATACGCAGTATTTT
TRBV11-2	TRBJ2-4	.	.	17	CAGSPGRLLTGRDNQYF	TGTGCCGGCAGCCCAGGTAGGCTACTAACTGGGAGGGACAATCAGTACTTC
TRBV10-3	TRBJ2-7	.	.	16	CAISELMLGGSYEQYF	TGTGCCATCAGTGAGTTGATGCTCGGGGGTTCCTACGAGCAGTACTTC
TRBV4-1	TRBJ2-5	.	TRBD2	18	CTSSQIPSGSGVHETQYF	TGCACCAGCAGCCAAATCCCTAGCGGGAGTGGCGTCCATGAGACCCAGTACTTC
TRBV6-6	TRBJ2-1	.	.	14	CANSPGSIIDEQFF	TGTGCCAATAGTCCGGGATCAATTATCGATGAGCAGTTCTTC
TRBV7-9	TRBJ2-5	many	.	12	CASSLASETQYF	TGTGCCAGCAGCTTAGCCTCGGAGACCCAGTACTTC
TRBV6-2/TRBV6-3	TRBJ2-2	.	TRBD1	15	CASSYDRVNIGELFF	TGTGCCAGCAGTTACGACAGGGTAAACATCGGGGAGCTGTTTTTT
TRBV5-6	TRBJ2-7	once	.	13	CASSFSSSYEQYF	TGTGCCAGCAGCTTCTCCTCCTCCTACGAGCAGTACTTC
TRBV7-9	TRBJ2-1	.	TRBD2	16	CASSTGTSGRAHDQFF	TGTGCCAGCAGCACTGGGACTAGCGGGAGGGCCCATGATCAGTTCTTC
TRBV11-3	TRBJ2-7	medium-sized	.	13	CASSLRRKYEQYF	TGTGCCAGCAGCTTGAGGCGGAAGTACGAGCAGTACTTC
TRBV28	TRBJ1-1	many	TRBD1	14	CASSYTGGNTEAFF	TGTGCCAGCAGTTATACAGGGGGCAACACTGAAGCTTTCTTT
TRBV11-2	TRBJ2-1	.	TRBD2	17	CASSLDLVAGGPNEQFF	TGTGCCAGCAGTTTAGATCTAGTAGCGGGAGGGCCGAATGAGCAGTTCTTC
TRBV6-2/TRBV6-3	TRBJ2-1	many	.	15	CASKPGRFSYNEQFF	TGTGCCAGCAAACCCGGACGTTTCTCCTACAATGAGCAGTTCTTC
TRBV6-6	TRBJ1-1	many	.	13	CASSRGPNTEAFF	TGTGCCAGCAGCCGGGGACCTAACACTGAAGCTTTCTTT
TRBV10-3	TRBJ2-1	many	TRBD1	16	CAISEPSGGSYNEQFF	TGTGCCATCAGTGAGCCCTCAGGGGGCTCCTACAATGAGCAGTTCTTC
TRBV6-5	TRBJ2-1	many	TRBD2	21	CASSYSRGLRTSGISPNEQFF	TGTGCCAGCAGTTACTCGAGGGGTTTAAGGACTAGCGGGATTAGTCCCAATGAGCAGTTCTTC
TRBV6-1	TRBJ2-6	once	.	16	CASCESRGDGANVLTF	TGTGCCAGCTGTGAAAGTAGGGGCGACGGGGCCAACGTCCTGACTTTC
TRBV7-9	TRBJ1-5	once	TRBD1	15	CARSLVGQGHQPQHF	TGTGCCAGGAGCTTAGTGGGACAGGGTCATCAGCCTCAGCATTTT
TRBV30	TRBJ1-2	.	TRBD1	15	CAWKPGQHRGDGCTF	TGCGCCTGGAAACCCGGACAGCACAGGGGCGATGGCTGCACCTTC
TRBV4-2	TRBJ1-1	.	TRBD1	14	CASSPGQMNTEAFF	TGTGCCAGCAGCCCGGGACAGATGAACACTGAAGCCTTCTTT
TRBV28	TRBJ2-7	few	TRBD1	16	CASSLSPYPGGYEQYF	TGTGCCAGCAGTTTATCCCCGTACCCAGGGGGCTACGAGCAGTACTTC
TRBV28	TRBJ2-5	.	.	11	CASSKMETQYF	TGTGCCAGCAGTAAAATGGAGACCCAGTACTTC
TRBV28	TRBJ2-5	.	TRBD1	15	CASSRTDRGRETQHF	TGTGCCAGCAGTAGGACCGACAGGGGGCGAGAGACCCAGCACTTC
TRBV20-1	TRBJ2-3	.	TRBD2	17	CSARDATSGSITDTQYF	TGCAGTGCTAGAGATGCGACTAGCGGGAGTATAACAGATACGCAGTATTTT
TRBV6-1	TRBJ2-3	.	.	15	CDPTAEGPREDTQYF	TGTGATCCGACCGCCGAGGGTCCTCGGGAAGATACGCAGTATTTT